The 27 T cell receptor beta chains reported below all come from one sample, sequenced in a study of identical twins. TCRdb reprocessed the 5' RACE reads via MiXCR and lists one record per CDR3 protein. The table includes roughly 250,000 distinct CDR3 sequences, roughly an eighth detected once. The sample was memory (CD45RO+) T cells sorted from blood. The origin of the receptors is a woman aged 18-30 years in good health.

A note on this clonotype: Germline is not matched at one junction end, which may reflect a read error. V gene TRBV9 combines with J gene TRBJ2-7, with 7 bases lining up with TRBD1. This CDR3 has 12 residues. Per germline, CDR1 SGDLS and CDR2 YYNGEE. The CDR3 DNA reads TGTGCCAGCAGCGTAGCTGGGGGACAGCCAAACTTC. Its protein product is CASSVAGGQPNF.

This chain uses TRBV2 with TRBJ2-7; TRBD2 agrees at 13 bases. The CDR3 sequence is 15 residues long. Per the germline V gene, CDR1 is SNHLY and CDR2 is FYNNEI. The J segment lost 3 bases and the V segment lost 5 bases, leaving 4 bases of the junction unmatched. The CDR3 region has the DNA TGTGCCAGCAGTCTACTAGCGGGAGGGCGCTACGAGCAGTACTTC. The encoded protein is CASSLLAGGRYEQYF. The full variable domain, rest sourced from reference TRBV2 and TRBJ2-7, is EPEVTQTPSHQVTQMGQEVILRCVPISNHLYFYWYRQILGQKVEFLVSFYNNEISEKSEIFDDQFSVERPDGSNFTLKIRSTKLEDSAMYFCASSLLAGGRYEQYFGPGTRLTVT.

This clonotype came up a few times. The chain's CDR3 is CASSPSQARANIQYF. The CDR3 bases are TGTGCCAGCTCACCAAGTCAGGCCCGGGCAAACATTCAGTACTTC. This sequence joins TRBV18 and TRBJ2-4; D is unclear. CDR3 length equals 15 residues. The germline V and J ends were trimmed by 2 bases and 6 bases, with 14 bases remaining between them. Per the germline V gene, CDR1 is KGHSH and CDR2 is LQKENI.

This clonotype was observed at least ten times. The chain couples TRBV5-1 to TRBJ2-3, with D uncertain. Between the trimmed V and J ends, which lost 1 base and 4 bases, there was a span of 4 bases. Germline-derived CDR1 and CDR2 are SGHRS and YFSETQ. CDR3 size: 12 residues. The CDR3 sequence is CASSLTADTQYF. The CDR3 nucleotides read TGCGCCAGCAGCTTGACCGCAGATACGCAGTATTTT.

The chain is built from TRBV25-1 and TRBJ1-1; D gene ambiguous. Deletions cut 2 bases from V and 2 bases from J, with 6 bases between. Germline CDR1 and CDR2: MGHDK and SYGVNS. This CDR3 has 13 amino acids. The CDR3 nucleotides are TGTGCCAGCAGTGAACAGAGAAACACTGAAGCTTTCTTT. Translated: CASSEQRNTEAFF.

The rearrangement joins TRBV7-8 to TRBJ2-1; D remains unclear. Germline V lookup: CDR1 SGHVS, CDR2 FQNEAQ. The CDR3 runs to 12 residues. The V and J ends lost 3 bases and 10 bases respectively, with 10 bases between them. The CDR3 sequence is CASSFPDAEQFF. For the CDR3, the DNA is TGTGCCAGCAGCTTTCCGGACGCAGAGCAGTTCTTC.

Only a few counts were recorded for this clonotype. This chain links TRBV12-3 or TRBV12-4 with TRBJ1-4; D gene unclear. CDR3 length: 15 residues. V lost 7 bases and J 8 bases, leaving 20 bases between the germline ends. CDR3 residues: CASTPRELIQEKLFF. For the CDR3, the DNA is TGTGCCAGCACGCCCCGGGAACTGATTCAGGAAAAACTGTTTTTT.

This clonotype showed up many times. The chain has TRBV12-3 or TRBV12-4 and TRBJ2-1; D is perhaps TRBD1 or TRBD2 (6 bases each). The ends were cut back, 2 bases at V and 9 bases at J, with 11 bases in the middle. The CDR3 is 13 amino acids. Here the CDR3 reads CASSLRGAGEQFF. As DNA, the CDR3 is TGTGCCAGCAGTTTAAGGGGGGCGGGTGAGCAGTTCTTC.

The genes are TRBV27 and TRBJ1-1; D may be TRBD1 (5 bases). Trimming shortened V by 5 bases and J by 3 bases, and 16 bases separated the two germline ends. The CDR3 spans 15 residues. Germline lookup yields CDR1 MNHEY and CDR2 SMNVEV (reference sequence). CDR3 sequence reads: CASSRAGLGDTEAFF. Here the CDR3 DNA reads TGTGCCAGCAGTCGGGCAGGGCTTGGGGACACTGAAGCTTTCTTT.

The CDR3 sequence is CASSVGGGVETQYF. The CDR3 DNA follows: TGCGCCAGCAGCGTCGGGGGCGGGGTGGAGACCCAGTACTTC. The J gene is TRBJ2-5, the V gene TRBV5-1; D could derive from TRBD1 or TRBD2 (6 bases each). Germline V gives CDR1 SGHRS, CDR2 YFSETQ. Between the trimmed V and J ends, which lost 4 bases and 5 bases, there was a span of 15 bases. The CDR3 runs 14 residues.

The V call is TRBV5-4, the J call TRBJ2-3; 10 bases agree with TRBD2. The junction had 5 bases not matched to a gene; V was cut back by 0 bases and J by 4 bases. This CDR3 is 16 amino acids long. The germline V gene encodes CDR1 SGHNT and CDR2 YYREEE (reference sequence). This chain's CDR3 is CASSLGVAGGADTQYF. CDR3 nucleotide sequence: TGTGCCAGCAGCTTGGGAGTAGCGGGAGGCGCAGATACGCAGTATTTT. Full variable domain (remainder filled in from reference TRBV5-4 and TRBJ2-3): ETGVTQSPTHLIKTRGQQVTLRCSSQSGHNTVSWYQQALGQGPQFIFQYYREEENGRGNFPPRFSGLQFPNYSSELNVNALELDDSALYLCASSLGVAGGADTQYFGPGTRLTVL.

The chain employs TRBV7-9 and TRBJ2-1, with 9 nucleotides matching TRBD2. Germline V CDR1 and CDR2: SEHNR, FQNEAQ (reference sequence). The CDR3 extends over 15 amino acids. V dropped 3 bases and J dropped 5; count of bases not matched to a gene: 5. DNA of the CDR3: TGTGCCAGCAGCTTTAGCGGGAGAGGGAACAATGAGCAGTTCTTC. Translated, it gives CASSFSGRGNNEQFF.

The J gene is TRBJ1-3, the V gene TRBV7-9; D may be TRBD1 (5 bases). This CDR3 has 13 amino acids. Germline V gene data show CDR1 as SEHNR and CDR2 as FQNEAQ (reference sequence). V was clipped by 5 bases and J by 5 bases, with 10 bases between them. In DNA, the CDR3 is TGTGCCAGCAGCCCCCAGGGTAGAAACACCATATATTTT. It translates to CASSPQGRNTIYF.

This clonotype showed up many times. The chain couples TRBV5-5 to TRBJ2-1; TRBD2 matches 7 bases. J was trimmed by 4 bases and V by 3 bases; bases with no gene match: 10. Germline loops: CDR1 SGHKS, CDR2 YYEKEE (reference sequence). This CDR3 comprises 16 residues. The CDR3 region is CASSSSSGLRYNEQFF. The CDR3 DNA reads as TGTGCCAGCAGCTCTTCTAGCGGACTCCGGTACAATGAGCAGTTCTTC.

CDR3 in DNA: TGTGCCAGCAGCTTGTTAAGCTCTGGGGCCAACGTCCTGACTTTC. Residues: CASSLLSSGANVLTF. J is TRBJ2-6 and V is TRBV5-4; D remains ambiguous. Per the germline V gene, CDR1 is SGHNT and CDR2 is YYREEE (reference sequence). The CDR3 spans 15 residues. V was shortened by 1 base and J by 0 bases, with 5 bases between the two germline ends.

The chain carries TRBV15 and TRBJ1-1; D uncertain. With 1 base removed from V and 1 base from J, the gap between germline ends came to 4 bases. Germline V gene data show CDR1 as LNHNV and CDR2 as YYDKDF (reference sequence). The CDR3 is 13 residues long. The CDR3 here is CATSRGQNTEAFF. The CDR3 DNA is TGTGCCACCAGCAGAGGACAGAACACTGAAGCTTTCTTT.

This clonotype has a handful of counts. The rearrangement uses TRBV20-1 and TRBJ2-3; D gene uncertain. This CDR3 contains 12 residues. CDR1 is DFQATT and CDR2 is SNEGSKA in the germline V gene (reference sequence). V was pared by 0 bases and J by 9 bases, with 10 bases between. CDR3 sequence reads: CSARDRLLTQYF. Written as DNA, the CDR3 is TGCAGTGCTAGAGATCGCCTTCTGACGCAGTATTTT.

About this clonotype: A much larger clone lies a single base off, so this may be a read error. The V gene is TRBV6-5, the J gene TRBJ2-3; either TRBD1 or TRBD2 may supply D (6 bases each). Germline V CDR1 and CDR2: MNHEY, SVGAGI. The CDR3 is 18 amino acids. Trimming cost V 0 bases and J 0 bases, with 16 bases left between them. CDR3 protein: CASSYSTSQGTSTDTQYF. The CDR3 DNA reads as TGTGCCAGCAGTTACTCCACCTCTCAGGGGACTAGCACAGATACGCAGTATTTT.

This clonotype appeared a few times. This chain uses TRBV5-1 with TRBJ2-5; TRBD1 or TRBD2 may be the D gene (5 bases each). CDR1 SGHRS and CDR2 YFSETQ come from the germline V gene. This CDR3 contains 14 residues. Trimming removed 4 bases at V and 1 base at J, with 11 bases between. This CDR3 is CASSLWDGQETQYF. The CDR3 bases are TGCGCCAGCAGCCTATGGGACGGCCAAGAGACCCAGTACTTC.

The table lists this clonotype with a few counts. The genes are TRBV3-1 and TRBJ2-1; TRBD2 matches 8 bases. After removal of 8 bases from V and 1 base from J, the junction contained 10 bases not matched to a gene. Germline lookup yields CDR1 LGHDT and CDR2 YNNKEL (reference sequence). There are 16 residues in the CDR3. The CDR3 region has the DNA TGTGCCAGCGCCGCAGCGGGAGTTATGTCCTACAATGAGCAGTTCTTC. Encoded protein: CASAAAGVMSYNEQFF.

This clonotype came up a few times. The chain has TRBV19 and TRBJ2-1, with 7 positions matching TRBD2. This CDR3 spans 14 amino acids. V trimming: 10 bases; J trimming: 8 bases; junction bases outside the gene matches: 14. Per the germline V gene, CDR1 is LNHDA and CDR2 is SQIVND (reference sequence). CDR3 protein: CATVTLGGSHEQFF. CDR3 nucleotides: TGTGCCACCGTGACTTTGGGCGGGAGCCATGAGCAGTTCTTC.

The rearrangement uses TRBV10-3 and TRBJ2-7; either TRBD1 or TRBD2 may fit D (5 bases each). V was trimmed by 6 bases and J by 2 bases, leaving 14 bases between them. Germline V gene data show CDR1 as ENHRY and CDR2 as SYGVKD. CDR3 length: 14 amino acids. The DNA of the CDR3 is TGTGCCATCAGCGCCGGGACCGAAACCTACGAGCAGTACTTC. The encoded protein is CAISAGTETYEQYF.

This clonotype was found a few times. The V gene is TRBV9, the J gene TRBJ2-5; D is perhaps TRBD2 (6 bases). Germline V gene sequence: CDR1 SGDLS, CDR2 YYNGEE. The V end lost 3 bases, the J end lost 0 bases, and 15 bases lay between the germline ends. The CDR3 length is 16 residues. The CDR3 region is CASSAVGGRNQETQYF. CDR3 nucleotides: TGTGCCAGCAGCGCAGTAGGAGGGCGTAACCAAGAGACCCAGTACTTC. Variable domain in full (rest from reference TRBV9 and TRBJ2-5): DSGVTQTPKHLITATGQRVTLRCSPRSGDLSVYWYQQSLDQGLQFLIQYYNGEERAKGNILERFSAQQFPDLHSELNLSSLELGDSALYFCASSAVGGRNQETQYFGPGTRLLVL.

Note on this clonotype: This clone may be a read error of a much larger clone one base away. The rearrangement joins TRBV7-9 to TRBJ1-5; 7 bases match TRBD1. The CDR3 totals 17 residues. Germline V CDR1 and CDR2: SEHNR, FQNEAQ (reference sequence). The CDR3 DNA is TGTGCCATCAGCTCTCATGCAGGGGGTAATAGCAATCAGCCCCAGCATTTT. It codes for CAISSHAGGNSNQPQHF.

The table lists this clonotype with a few counts. CDR3 in DNA: TGCGCCAGCAGCCCGGAGGGGTTTTCAGGCACAGATACGCAGTATTTT. It specifies CASSPEGFSGTDTQYF. This chain joins TRBV5-1 and TRBJ2-3; weak D call: TRBD2 (6 bases). Germline V gene lookup returns CDR1 SGHRS and CDR2 YFSETQ. V was cut by 4 bases and J by 1 base, with 16 bases left in between. This CDR3 is built from 16 residues.

The chain is built from TRBV5-1 and TRBJ1-2; tentative D call: TRBD1 (5 bases). With 4 bases removed from V and 10 bases from J, the gap between germline ends came to 20 bases. The CDR3 runs to 14 residues. Germline V gene data show CDR1 as SGHRS and CDR2 as YFSETQ. Here the CDR3 reads CASSRGAGDSVYTF. The DNA for the CDR3 is TGCGCCAGCAGCCGAGGGGCGGGCGATAGCGTCTACACCTTC.

This chain links TRBV27 with TRBJ2-7; 9 bases are shared with TRBD2. The CDR3 runs to 15 residues. CDR1 and CDR2 from the germline V gene are MNHEY and SMNVEV (reference sequence). V was pared by 2 bases and J by 0 bases, with 2 bases of the junction left unmatched. DNA of the CDR3: TGTGCCAGCAGTTTACTTAGCGGGAGCTCCTACGAGCAGTACTTC. Translating it yields CASSLLSGSSYEQYF.